This T cell receptor (beta chain) was captured in a study of blood T cell repertoires in COVID-19 (dated by TCRdb to 2018 to 2020). For the study in its entirety: Collaborator samples came from the United States, Italy and Spain and covered acute and convalescent phases of COVID-19. Where available, HLA class I and class II types were obtained from metadata supplied by the sample provider rather than from assay-based typing. Samples were obtained from the ongoing ImmuneRACE study (first 160 participants) and from about 1,300 subjects provided by 6 global collaborators. Nearly every sample came with metadata listing a de-identified subject ID, COVID-19 status, age in years and sex. The repertoires were made available in a free public database intended to serve as a resource for research on the immune response to SARS-CoV-2. The material from the prospective study consisted of cDNA or gDNA derived from T cells, B-cell-depleted T cells, or PBMCs. The dataset comprised deeply sampled blood TCRbeta repertoires from subjects exposed to, actively infected with, or recovered from COVID-19.

General conclusions and limits of the study: The amount of clinical and demographic metadata varied by source and participant and was provided uncurated.

Whole blood was collected in K2EDTA tubes by collaborating institutions according to the institutions' own protocols. For TCRbeta analysis, collaborator samples were shipped as frozen whole blood, as isolated PBMCs, or as DNA extracted from either sample type. To note about this clone: Its binding antigen is unknown. No per-base quality is available; no much larger clone lies one base away.

TCRbeta CDR3 regions were amplified from genomic DNA using the immunoSEQ Assay, a bias-controlled multiplex PCR. The paper's data handling went like this. The number of nucleated cells in each sample was estimated from the amplification of reference gene primers within the assay. To quantify the absolute abundance of each unique TCRbeta CDR3 rearrangement, sequence reads were collapsed and filtered. For each sample, productive Simpson clonality was calculated as the square root of Simpson's diversity index over productive rearrangements. Held by TCRdb, this immuneACCESS table contains in-frame sequences only and omits some clones. Under half of the omission traces to an unresolved V gene where checked; the cause of the rest is unknown. V and J calls plus clone size are reproduced from that table; the DNA served to infer D and trimming. The sample yields 450,000 to 500,000 clones; roughly 85% were counted once. More than 3% of the sample goes to the ten largest clones.

The germline V gene provides CDR1 SGDLS and CDR2 YYNGEE. V is cut back by 4 bases and J by 10 bases, with 4 bases in the junction unmatched. Measured from the cysteine to the phenylalanine, the CDR3 is 14 residues long. The sequence is cut down to CDR3 DNA, 42 bases in frame from base 1. The material sequenced was peripheral blood. The source of this sequence is a human donor in a cohort sampled during active COVID-19. The sequence joins TRBV9 to TRBJ2-1; the central 14 bases match TRBD2. The nucleotide sequence is given as TGTGCCAGCAGCAGGACTAGCGGGAGGTGGGAGCAGTTCTTC. Its product reads: CASSRTSGRWEQFF.